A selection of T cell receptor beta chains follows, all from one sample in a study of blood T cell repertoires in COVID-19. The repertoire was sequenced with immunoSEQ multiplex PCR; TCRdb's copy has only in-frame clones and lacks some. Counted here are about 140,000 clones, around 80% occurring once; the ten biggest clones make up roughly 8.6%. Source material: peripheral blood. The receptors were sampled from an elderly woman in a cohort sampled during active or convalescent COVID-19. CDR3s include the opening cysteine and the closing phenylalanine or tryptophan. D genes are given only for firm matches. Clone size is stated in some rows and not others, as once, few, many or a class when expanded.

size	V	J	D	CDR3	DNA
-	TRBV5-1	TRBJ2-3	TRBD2	CASSLVGAGRRTDTQYF	TGCGCCAGCAGCTTGGTTGGAGCGGGGAGACGCACAGATACGCAGTATTTT
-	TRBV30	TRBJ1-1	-	CAWSVTVNTEAFF	TGTGCCTGGAGTGTAACAGTCAACACTGAAGCTTTCTTT
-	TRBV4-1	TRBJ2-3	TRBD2	CASSQASGGDTDTQYF	TGCGCCAGCAGCCAAGCTAGCGGGGGTGACACAGATACGCAGTATTTT
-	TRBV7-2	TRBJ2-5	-	CASSLSGHQETQYF	TGTGCCAGCAGCCTTAGCGGCCACCAAGAGACCCAGTACTTC
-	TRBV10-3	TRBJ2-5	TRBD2	CAISGLAGGAETQYF	TGTGCCATCAGTGGATTAGCGGGGGGGGCGGAGACCCAGTACTTC
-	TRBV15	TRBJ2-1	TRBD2	CATSSGGSSYNEQFF	TGTGCCACCAGCTCCGGGGGGAGCTCCTACAATGAGCAGTTCTTC
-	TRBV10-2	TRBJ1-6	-	CAIRSNNSPLHF	TGCGCCATCCGATCTAATAATTCACCCCTCCACTTT
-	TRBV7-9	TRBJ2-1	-	CASSLAGGNNEQFF	TGTGCCAGCAGCTTAGCGGGGGGAAACAATGAGCAGTTCTTC
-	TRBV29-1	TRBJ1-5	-	CSVEPGSGDQPQHF	TGCAGCGTTGAACCGGGCTCGGGGGATCAGCCCCAGCATTTT
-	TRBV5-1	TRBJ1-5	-	CASSLEQNQPQHF	TGCGCCAGCAGCTTGGAACAGAATCAGCCCCAGCATTTT
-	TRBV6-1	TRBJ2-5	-	CASSELQQTQYF	TGTGCCAGCAGTGAACTCCAACAAACCCAGTACTTC
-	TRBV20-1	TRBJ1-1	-	CSAWRTEAFF	TGCAGTGCTTGGCGGACTGAAGCTTTCTTT
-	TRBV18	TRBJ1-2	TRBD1	CASSGDRKYGYTF	TGTGCCAGCTCAGGGGACAGGAAGTATGGCTACACCTTC
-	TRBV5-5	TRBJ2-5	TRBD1	CASSSGTGARGYQETQYF	TGTGCCAGCAGCTCAGGGACAGGGGCGCGGGGGTACCAAGAGACCCAGTACTTC
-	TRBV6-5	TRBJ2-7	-	CASRNTGPTYEQYF	TGTGCCAGCAGAAATACAGGACCCACCTACGAGCAGTACTTC
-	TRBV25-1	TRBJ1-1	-	CASRQGAAEAFF	TGTGCCAGCAGACAGGGTGCTGCGGAAGCTTTCTTT
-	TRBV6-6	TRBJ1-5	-	CASSYSNYDQPQHF	TGTGCCAGCAGTTACTCGAACTACGATCAGCCCCAGCATTTT
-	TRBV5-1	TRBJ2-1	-	CASRSGVLSYEQFF	TGCGCCAGCAGATCCGGGGTCCTCAGCTATGAGCAGTTCTTC
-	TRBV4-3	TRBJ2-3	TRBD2	CASSQDPQLAGGRDTQYF	TGCGCCAGCAGCCAAGATCCCCAGCTAGCGGGGGGTAGAGATACGCAGTATTTT
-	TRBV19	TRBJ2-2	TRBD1	CASSQPGQGHGELFF	TGTGCCAGTAGTCAACCGGGACAGGGGCACGGGGAGCTGTTTTTT
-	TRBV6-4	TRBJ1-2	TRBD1	CASSLGTGGIYGYTF	TGTGCCAGCAGCCTAGGGACAGGGGGCATCTATGGCTACACCTTC
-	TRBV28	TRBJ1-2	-	CASSLTVVGYTF	TGTGCCAGCAGTTTGACAGTAGTCGGCTACACCTTC
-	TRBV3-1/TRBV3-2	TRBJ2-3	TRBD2	CASSPGLAGEDTQYF	TGTGCCAGCAGCCCCGGACTAGCGGGGGAAGATACGCAGTATTTT
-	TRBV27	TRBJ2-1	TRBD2	CASTSLSGGHNEQFF	TGTGCCAGCACAAGTCTTAGCGGGGGTCACAATGAGCAGTTCTTC
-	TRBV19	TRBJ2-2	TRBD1	CASSRKQGEYGGELFF	TGTGCCAGTAGTAGAAAACAGGGGGAATATGGCGGGGAGCTGTTTTTT
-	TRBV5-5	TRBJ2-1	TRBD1	CASSTGQGGYNEQFF	TGTGCCAGCAGCACGGGACAGGGGGGATACAATGAGCAGTTCTTC
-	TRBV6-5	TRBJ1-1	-	CASARQDSMNTEAFF	TGTGCCAGCGCCAGACAGGACAGCATGAACACTGAAGCTTTCTTT
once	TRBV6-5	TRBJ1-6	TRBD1	CASSYGFGTGASPLHF	TGTGCCAGCAGTTACGGGTTTGGGACAGGGGCTTCACCCCTCCACTTT
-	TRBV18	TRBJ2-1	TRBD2	CASSPLAGPNNEQFF	TGTGCCAGCTCCCCATTAGCGGGGCCTAACAATGAGCAGTTCTTC
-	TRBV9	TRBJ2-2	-	CASSPSQGNTGELFF	TGTGCCAGCAGCCCGAGTCAGGGGAACACCGGGGAGCTGTTTTTT
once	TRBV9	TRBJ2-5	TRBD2	CASSGSGLAGAQETQYF	TGTGCCAGCAGCGGATCGGGACTAGCGGGGGCCCAAGAGACCCAGTACTTC
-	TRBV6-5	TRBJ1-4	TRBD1	CASRDRGRMSEKLFF	TGTGCCAGCAGGGACAGGGGGCGGATGAGTGAAAAACTGTTTTTT
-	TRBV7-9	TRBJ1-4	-	CASSSKTRGGEKLFF	TGTGCCAGCAGCTCAAAAACACGGGGGGGTGAAAAACTGTTTTTT
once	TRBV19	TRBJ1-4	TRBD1	CASTRTGDEKLFF	TGTGCCAGTACCCGGACAGGGGATGAAAAACTGTTTTTT
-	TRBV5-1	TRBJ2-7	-	CASSLAQGYYEQYF	TGCGCCAGCAGCTTGGCTCAGGGCTACTACGAGCAGTACTTC
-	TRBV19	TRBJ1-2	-	CASTQTGNYGYTF	TGTGCCAGTACCCAGACGGGGAACTATGGCTACACCTTC
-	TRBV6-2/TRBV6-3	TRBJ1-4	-	CASSYPGGPTNEKLFF	TGTGCCAGCAGTTATCCTGGGGGCCCAACTAATGAAAAACTGTTTTTT
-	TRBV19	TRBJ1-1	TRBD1	CASDSGQTMNTEAFF	TGTGCCAGTGACTCGGGACAGACTATGAACACTGAAGCTTTCTTT
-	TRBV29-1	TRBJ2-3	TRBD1	CSVQRTGSLNTQYF	TGCAGCGTTCAACGGACAGGGAGTTTAAATACGCAGTATTTT
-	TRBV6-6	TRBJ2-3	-	CASSNRVDTQYF	TGTGCCAGCAGCAACAGGGTAGATACGCAGTATTTT
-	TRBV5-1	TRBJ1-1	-	CASHTGGNTEAFF	TGCGCCAGCCATACGGGGGGGAACACTGAAGCTTTCTTT
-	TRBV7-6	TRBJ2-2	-	CASSLVPGANTGELFF	TGTGCCAGCAGCTTAGTACCGGGGGCGAACACCGGGGAGCTGTTTTTT
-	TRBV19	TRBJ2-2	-	CASKDRKTAGELFF	TGTGCCAGTAAAGACAGGAAGACGGCCGGGGAGCTGTTTTTT
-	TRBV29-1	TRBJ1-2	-	CSVESGDSYTF	TGCAGCGTTGAGTCAGGGGATAGCTACACCTTC
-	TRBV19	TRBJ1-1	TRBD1	CASSKRYGTARMNTEAFF	TGTGCCAGTAGTAAAAGATATGGGACAGCCAGGATGAACACTGAAGCTTTCTTT
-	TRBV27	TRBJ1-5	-	CANTGPVRRPQHF	TGTGCCAATACAGGGCCCGTCCGTCGGCCCCAGCATTTT
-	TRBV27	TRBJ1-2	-	CASSWGLTGGYTF	TGTGCCAGCAGTTGGGGACTGACGGGTGGCTACACCTTC
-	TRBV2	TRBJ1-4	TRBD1	CASSDTGTGAEKLFF	TGTGCCAGCAGTGATACCGGGACAGGGGCTGAAAAACTGTTTTTT